This TCR beta chain is drawn from a study of T cell repertoires in cytomegalovirus infection. On the study more broadly: Used in the study were CMV epitopes, some recently identified and HLA-C-restricted, others well-studied and HLA-B-restricted. Overall study results and limits: Public TCR beta family frequency separated CMV-and-HLA carriers, including in an independent cohort. Clonotype analysis showed dominance of the ex vivo response by HLA-C-restricted CMV-specific TCR beta clonotypes.

For this clonotype: The target antigen is unknown.

Germline assignment: CDR1 LNHDA and CDR2 SQIVND (reference sequence). This CDR3 region has 15 residues. With V trimmed by 5 bases and J by 9 bases, 9 bases remained unmatched. TCRdb processed the reads anew with MiXCR; each CDR3 protein has one entry. The sample shows roughly 700,000 distinct CDR3 sequences, around 32% of them seen only once. This TCR derives from a human donor in good health (CMV status not recorded). Some clones in this sample may be carry-over from other donors' samples. This material consisted of cultured PBMCs, taken from culture after CMV antigen stimulation. The chain is built from TRBV19 and TRBJ2-2; 10 positions agree with TRBD1. CDR3 in amino acids: CASSLAGTGAWELFF. CDR3 DNA sequence: TGTGCCAGTAGTCTTGCCGGGACAGGGGCCTGGGAGCTGTTTTTT.